The 14 T cell receptor beta chains below all came from one sample that was sequenced in a study of blood T cell repertoires in COVID-19. Profiled with immunoSEQ multiplex PCR; TCRdb holds only in-frame clones, not every one. The table lists about 110,000 clones, 87% of them singletons. Sequencing was carried out using peripheral blood. Receptors originate from a human donor in a cohort sampled during active COVID-19.

This sequence joins TRBV7-9 and TRBJ2-7; 7 nucleotides agree with TRBD1. V lost 1 base and J lost 6; bases outside the gene matches: 15. CDR1 SEHNR and CDR2 FQNEAQ come from the germline V gene (reference sequence). CDR3 length equals 17 residues. The CDR3 protein is CASSLVRLGQSTREQYF. The CDR3 coding sequence is TGTGCCAGCAGCTTAGTTCGGTTGGGACAGAGCACCCGCGAGCAGTACTTC.

CDR3 in DNA: TGTGCCAGCAGTGAACCCCAGGGGGCGATTATGTACGAGCAGTACTTC. Its protein product is CASSEPQGAIMYEQYF. The chain uses TRBV6-1 and TRBJ2-7, with TRBD1 matching over 8 bases. Trimming removed 2 bases from V and 4 bases from J; junction bases left unmatched: 10. The germline gives CDR1 MNHNS, CDR2 SASEGT. The CDR3 consists of 16 residues.

This chain joins TRBV5-1 and TRBJ2-3; D call uncertain. The V end lost 2 bases, the J end lost 2 bases, and 12 bases lay between the germline ends. CDR1 is SGHRS, CDR2 YFSETQ, per germline. This CDR3 has 15 amino acids. Here the CDR3 reads CASSFGILATDTQYF. CDR3 nucleotides: TGCGCCAGCAGCTTCGGTATATTAGCCACAGATACGCAGTATTTT.

This CDR3 reads CASSVGEGALGNTIYF. CDR3 in DNA: TGTGCCAGCAGCGTAGGTGAGGGGGCGCTTGGAAACACCATATATTTT. The chain links TRBV9 to TRBJ1-3, with TRBD1 matching over 7 bases. The CDR3 is 16 amino acids. In germline, CDR1 is SGDLS, CDR2 YYNGEE. J lost 3 bases, V lost 0 bases, and 6 bases had no gene match.

The rearrangement links TRBV19 to TRBJ1-4; 9 bases align to TRBD1. The CDR3 consists of 14 residues. Germline V gives CDR1 LNHDA, CDR2 SQIVND (reference sequence). Unmatched junction bases numbered 8, after V lost 5 bases and J lost 10 bases. The CDR3 is CASSDGTGLGKLFF. The CDR3 DNA reads TGTGCCAGTAGTGATGGGACAGGGTTAGGAAAACTGTTTTTT.

The chain recombines TRBV2 with TRBJ1-1, with TRBD1 identical over 10 bases. V lost 6 bases and J lost 4; bases outside the gene matches: 8. The CDR3 sequence is 15 residues long. The germline V gene encodes CDR1 SNHLY and CDR2 FYNNEI. This CDR3 reads CASRRTGGWGTEAFF. The DNA of the CDR3 is TGTGCCAGCAGAAGGACAGGGGGATGGGGCACTGAAGCTTTCTTT.

This clone was detected a few times. The V call is TRBV20-1, the J call TRBJ2-2, with unresolved D. The CDR3 contains 14 residues. Germline CDR1 is DFQATT and CDR2 is SNEGSKA (reference sequence). V gave up 3 bases and J gave up 2 bases, with 10 bases separating them. The CDR3 here is CSASGLLNTGELFF. The CDR3 nucleotides are TGCAGTGCTAGTGGCCTACTCAACACCGGGGAGCTGTTTTTT.

This rearrangement joins TRBV7-8 to TRBJ2-7, with a tentative D call TRBD1 (7 bases). V shed 3 bases and J shed 1 base, with 13 bases lying between them. The germline CDR1 and CDR2 sequences are SGHVS and FQNEAQ. The CDR3 consists of 15 residues. The CDR3 nucleotides read TGTGCCAGCAGCTTGGCCCAGGGGGGTTCCTACGAGCAGTACTTC. Translation: CASSLAQGGSYEQYF.

The chain combines TRBV11-2 with TRBJ2-1, with TRBD2 as a possible D gene (5 bases). Trimming removed 5 bases from V and 4 bases from J, with 12 bases in between. The CDR3 is 14 residues long. Germline loops: CDR1 SGHAT, CDR2 FQNNGV. The CDR3 loop is CASSETRTYNEQFF. In DNA form, the CDR3 reads TGTGCCAGCAGCGAGACCAGGACTTACAATGAGCAGTTCTTC.

This clone was observed a handful of times. The V gene is TRBV27, the J gene TRBJ1-5, with 8 bases that match TRBD1. The trim removed 6 bases at V and 7 bases at J, leaving 5 bases unmatched. In germline, CDR1 is MNHEY, CDR2 SMNVEV (reference sequence). The length of the CDR3 is 13 residues. The chain's CDR3 is CASSLNRGQPQHF. The CDR3 bases are TGTGCCAGCAGCTTAAACAGGGGGCAGCCCCAGCATTTT.

In the case of this clone: One junction end disagrees with the germline gene, perhaps due to a read error. This chain joins TRBV3-1 (or the pseudogene TRBV3-2) and TRBJ2-3, with 8 bases fitting TRBD2. The germline CDR1 and CDR2 sequences are LGHDT and YNNKEL (reference sequence). CDR3 size: 12 residues. The CDR3 DNA reads TGTGCCAGCAGCCAAGTGGCGGGGGGATTCCAGTTT. It yields the protein CASSQVAGGFQF.

This clone has just one count. At one of its ends the junction is not consistent with the germline gene, which may arise from a read error. The gene calls are TRBV6-2 or TRBV6-3 and TRBJ2-7, with D perhaps TRBD2 (6 bases). CDR1 and CDR2 from the germline V gene are MNHEY and SVGEGT. The CDR3 has 14 residues. CDR3 residues: CASSFSTSSHEQYF. In DNA, the CDR3 is TGTGCCAGCAGTTTTAGTACTAGCTCCCACGAGCAGTACTTC.

The chain joins TRBV5-6 to TRBJ2-7; tentative D call: TRBD2 (6 bases). Trimming cost V 5 bases and J 3 bases, with 18 bases left between them. The germline V gene encodes CDR1 SGHDT and CDR2 YYEEEE. The CDR3 totals 15 residues. Here the CDR3 reads CASSQDGREVYEQYF. CDR3 DNA: TGTGCCAGCAGTCAGGACGGGAGAGAGGTCTACGAGCAGTACTTC.

Of note for this clone: A junction boundary mismatches the germline segment, possibly from a read error. V is TRBV10-3 and J is TRBJ2-2, with 11 bases matching TRBD2. The CDR3 extends over 19 amino acids. The germline gives CDR1 ENHRY, CDR2 SYGVKD. Here the CDR3 DNA reads TGTGCCATCAGTGAGTCGACGGACTCGACTAGCGGGAACGCCGGGGAGCTGTTTTTT. This sequence encodes CAISESTDSTSGNAGELFF.